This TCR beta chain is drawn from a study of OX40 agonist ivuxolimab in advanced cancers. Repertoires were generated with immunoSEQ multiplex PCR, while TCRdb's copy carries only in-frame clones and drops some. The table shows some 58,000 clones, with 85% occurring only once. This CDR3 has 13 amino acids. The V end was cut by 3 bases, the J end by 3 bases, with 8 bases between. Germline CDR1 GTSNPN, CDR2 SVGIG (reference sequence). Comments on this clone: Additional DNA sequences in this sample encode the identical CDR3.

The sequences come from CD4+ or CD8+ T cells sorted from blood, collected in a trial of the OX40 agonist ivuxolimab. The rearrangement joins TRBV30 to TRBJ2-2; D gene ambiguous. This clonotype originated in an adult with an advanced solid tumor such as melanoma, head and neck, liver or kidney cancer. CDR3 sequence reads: CAWRGYYTGELFF. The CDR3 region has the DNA TGTGCCTGGAGGGGGTATTACACCGGGGAGCTGTTTTTT.